Shown below are 19 T cell receptor beta chains from a single sample sequenced in a study of Tregs in tolerant kidney transplant recipients (dated by TCRdb to about 2019). Libraries came from the immunoSEQ multiplex PCR assay. TCRdb retrieved this table from immuneACCESS and kept in-frame rearrangements only. Not all clones are present; in checked studies, unresolved V genes account for under half, and no reason is known for the remainder. This sample comprises 15,000 to 20,000 clones, 82% of them detected only once. More than 2% of the sample lies in the top ten. The sample was Tregs from blood. The receptors were sampled from a human donor in good health.

This chain uses TRBV7-2 with TRBJ2-7, with 8 bases that match TRBD2. The CDR3 consists of 14 residues. Germline CDR1 SGHTA, CDR2 FQGNSA. The V and J ends lost 5 bases and 2 bases, in that order; junction bases with no gene match: 5. The CDR3 region has the DNA TGTGCCAGCAGCCCGGGGGGGCAGGCCTACGAGCAGTACTTC. Encoded protein: CASSPGGQAYEQYF.

This clone was recorded once. This chain connects TRBV9 to TRBJ2-2; D unclear. Germline V gene sequence: CDR1 SGDLS, CDR2 YYNGEE. The CDR3 covers 13 residues. Trimming cost V 0 bases and J 8 bases, with 8 bases left between them. The CDR3 loop reads CASSVASYGELFF. The CDR3 DNA reads as TGTGCCAGCAGCGTAGCTAGTTATGGGGAGCTGTTTTTT.

CDR3 in DNA: TGTGCCAGCAGCTTCTCCCTGGGGTCGGATACGCAGTATTTT. This codes for CASSFSLGSDTQYF. The chain has TRBV7-9 and TRBJ2-3; D is unclear. The V end was cut by 3 bases, the J end by 6 bases, with 13 bases between. The length of the CDR3 is 14 residues. Looked up from germline, CDR1 is SEHNR and CDR2 is FQNEAQ (reference sequence).

The chain couples TRBV27 to TRBJ2-1; D is ambiguous. Germline CDR1 and CDR2: MNHEY and SMNVEV (reference sequence). This CDR3 has 9 residues. Trimming removed 9 bases at V and 5 bases at J, with 2 bases between. The CDR3 bases are TGTGCCAGAAACAATGAGCAGTTCTTC. It translates to CARNNEQFF.

The chain employs TRBV7-2 and TRBJ2-5; 10 bases match TRBD1. Germline trimming cut 5 bases from V and 2 bases from J; bases unmatched to any gene: 11. The CDR3 sequence is 17 residues long. Germline V lookup: CDR1 SGHTA, CDR2 FQGNSA. The DNA for the CDR3 is TGTGCCAGCAGCCCACCGGGCGGGGACAGGGGACAAGAGACCCAGTACTTC. This translates into CASSPPGGDRGQETQYF.

CDR3 region: CASSLHREGGELFF. CDR3 nucleotides: TGTGCCAGCAGCTTACATCGGGAGGGCGGGGAGCTGTTTTTT. V is TRBV7-2 and J is TRBJ2-2; 8 nucleotides agree with TRBD2. Germline lookup yields CDR1 SGHTA and CDR2 FQGNSA. The CDR3 totals 14 residues. The V segment lost 2 bases and the J segment 7 bases; nucleotides outside the gene matches: 3.

The V gene is TRBV6-1, the J gene TRBJ2-5; D may be TRBD1 (6 bases). V was trimmed by 4 bases and J by 5 bases, leaving 8 bases between them. This CDR3 is 12 amino acids long. Germline V lookup: CDR1 MNHNS, CDR2 SASEGT. CDR3 sequence: CASSGRGETQYF. In DNA form, the CDR3 reads TGTGCCAGCAGTGGCAGGGGTGAGACCCAGTACTTC.

A single count supports this clone. V is TRBV4-2 and J is TRBJ2-7; 9 bases align to TRBD2. CDR3 length equals 18 residues. Trimming at V came to 4 bases and at J to 0 bases, leaving 13 bases not matched to a gene. The germline gives CDR1 LGHNA, CDR2 YNFKEQ. CDR3 sequence: CASSPQSTSGYSSYEQYF. DNA of the CDR3: TGTGCCAGCAGCCCTCAATCAACTAGCGGGTATAGCTCCTACGAGCAGTACTTC.

The rearrangement links TRBV7-3 to TRBJ2-2; the match to TRBD1 covers 8 bases. Trimming cost V 11 bases and J 7 bases; bases outside gene matches: 12. This CDR3 contains 14 residues. Looked up from germline, CDR1 is SGHTA and CDR2 is FQGTGA. The DNA of the CDR3 is TGTGCCTCCCAGGGGCAGGGGGCTCTCGGGGAGCTGTTTTTT. Translation: CASQGQGALGELFF.

V and J are TRBV13 and TRBJ2-1; 14 positions agree with TRBD2. Germline loops: CDR1 PRHDT, CDR2 FYEKMQ (reference sequence). This CDR3 has 16 residues. J gave up 10 bases and V 5 bases, and 10 bases lay outside the gene matches. The DNA of the CDR3 is TGTGCCAGCAGCGCCAGGGGACTAGCGGGAGTCAGCGAGCAGTTCTTC. Its translation is CASSARGLAGVSEQFF.

J is TRBJ2-3 and V is TRBV4-1; no clear D. V dropped 0 bases and J dropped 0 bases, with 7 bases sitting between them. Per germline, CDR1 MGHRA and CDR2 YSYEKL. CDR3 size: 15 residues. CDR3 DNA sequence: TGCGCCAGCAGCCAAGATGGCCAGAGCACAGATACGCAGTATTTT. Translation: CASSQDGQSTDTQYF.

This rearrangement joins TRBV19 to TRBJ2-1; D is perhaps TRBD1 or TRBD2 (5 bases each). The germline V and J ends were trimmed by 5 bases and 6 bases, with 14 bases remaining between them. Germline loops: CDR1 LNHDA, CDR2 SQIVND (reference sequence). The length of the CDR3 is 14 residues. Written as DNA, the CDR3 is TGTGCCAGTAGTTTTAGGGGAGTCGCCAATGAGCAGTTCTTC. It encodes CASSFRGVANEQFF.

The V and J genes are TRBV27 and TRBJ1-4, with D unclear. The V gene's germline CDR1 is MNHEY and CDR2 SMNVEV (reference sequence). This CDR3 is 14 amino acids long. V was pared by 5 bases and J by 5 bases, with 12 bases between. The CDR3 DNA follows: TGTGCCAGCAGTCCAGGTCGATACAATGAAAAACTGTTTTTT. It codes for CASSPGRYNEKLFF.

V gene TRBV9 combines with J gene TRBJ2-7, with 7 positions matching TRBD2. Germline V gene sequence: CDR1 SGDLS, CDR2 YYNGEE. This CDR3 has 11 residues. Unmatched junction bases numbered 6, after V lost 4 bases and J lost 11 bases. CDR3 DNA sequence: TGTGCCAGCAGCAAGAGACGGGAGGAGTACTTC. This translates into CASSKRREEYF.

This chain joins TRBV4-3 and TRBJ2-7; D is ambiguous. CDR3 length: 12 residues. V was trimmed by 1 base and J by 6 bases, leaving 7 bases between them. Germline V lookup: CDR1 LGHNA, CDR2 YSLEER. The chain's CDR3 is CASSQGWGEQYF. The DNA for the CDR3 is TGCGCCAGCAGCCAAGGTTGGGGCGAGCAGTACTTC.

CDR3 bases: TGCGCCAGCAGCCAATTGAGGGGATACGTCTACGAGCAGTACTTC. Amino acids: CASSQLRGYVYEQYF. This rearrangement joins TRBV4-1 to TRBJ2-7; the D gene could be TRBD1 or TRBD2 (5 bases each). The V end lost 2 bases, the J end lost 3 bases, and 14 bases lay between the germline ends. This CDR3 has 15 residues. In germline, CDR1 is MGHRA, CDR2 YSYEKL.

The chain recombines TRBV4-3 with TRBJ2-4; D unclear. CDR3 size: 12 residues. CDR1 and CDR2 (germline): LGHNA, YSLEER. Trimming removed 0 bases at V and 9 bases at J, with 6 bases between. CDR3 nucleotide sequence: TGCGCCAGCAGCCAAGACGCAGGCATTCAGTACTTC. Translated, it gives CASSQDAGIQYF.

This chain connects TRBV5-1 to TRBJ2-7, with TRBD1 matching 9 bases. This CDR3 is 16 amino acids long. With 4 bases clipped from V and 5 bases from J, the junction kept 13 bases outside the gene matches. Germline-derived CDR1 and CDR2 are SGHRS and YFSETQ. The CDR3 region is CASSLRPGQGPNEQYF. CDR3 nucleotides: TGCGCCAGCAGCCTTCGCCCGGGACAGGGCCCGAACGAGCAGTACTTC.

This rearrangement joins TRBV7-9 to TRBJ2-3, with TRBD2 as a possible D gene (5 bases). The CDR3 has 15 amino acids. Trimming shortened V by 1 base and J by 4 bases, and 12 bases separated the two germline ends. The germline CDR1 and CDR2 sequences are SEHNR and FQNEAQ (reference sequence). Here the CDR3 reads CASSLDFLASDTQYF. The CDR3 DNA is TGTGCCAGCAGCTTAGATTTCCTAGCTTCAGATACGCAGTATTTT.